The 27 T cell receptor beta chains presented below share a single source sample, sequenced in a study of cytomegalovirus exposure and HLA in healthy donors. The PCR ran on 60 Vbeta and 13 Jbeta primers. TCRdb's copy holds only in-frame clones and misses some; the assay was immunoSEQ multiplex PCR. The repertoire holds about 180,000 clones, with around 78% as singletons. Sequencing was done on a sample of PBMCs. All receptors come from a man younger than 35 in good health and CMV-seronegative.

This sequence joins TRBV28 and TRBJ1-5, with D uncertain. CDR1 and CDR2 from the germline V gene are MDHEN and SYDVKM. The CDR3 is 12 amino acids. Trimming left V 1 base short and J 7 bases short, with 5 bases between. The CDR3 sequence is CASSLSSQPQHF. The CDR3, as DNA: TGTGCCAGCAGTTTATCTTCCCAGCCCCAGCATTTT.

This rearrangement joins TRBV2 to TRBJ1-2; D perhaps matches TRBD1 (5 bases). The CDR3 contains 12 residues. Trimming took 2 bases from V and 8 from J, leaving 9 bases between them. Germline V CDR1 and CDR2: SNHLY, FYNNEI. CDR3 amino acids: CASSERGGGYTF. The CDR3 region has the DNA TGTGCCAGCAGTGAAAGGGGCGGAGGCTACACCTTC.

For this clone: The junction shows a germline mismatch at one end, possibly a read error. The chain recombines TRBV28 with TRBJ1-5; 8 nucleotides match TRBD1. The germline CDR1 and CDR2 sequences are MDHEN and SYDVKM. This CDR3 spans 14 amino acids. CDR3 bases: TGTGGCAGCGGAAAACAGGGGGTTTCTCAGCCCCAGCATTTT. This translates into CGSGKQGVSQPQHF. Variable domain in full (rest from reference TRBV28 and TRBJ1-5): DVKVTQSSRYLVKRTGEKVFLECVQDMDHENMFWYRQDPGLGLRLIYFSYDVKMKEKGDIPEGYSVSREKKERFSLILESASTNQTSMYLCGSGKQGVSQPQHFGDGTRLSIL.

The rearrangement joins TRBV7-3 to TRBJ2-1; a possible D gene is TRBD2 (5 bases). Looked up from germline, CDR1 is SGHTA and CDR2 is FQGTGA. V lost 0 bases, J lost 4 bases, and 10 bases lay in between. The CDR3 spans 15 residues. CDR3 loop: CASSLTSVRYNEQFF. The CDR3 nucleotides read TGTGCCAGCAGCTTAACTAGCGTGAGGTACAATGAGCAGTTCTTC. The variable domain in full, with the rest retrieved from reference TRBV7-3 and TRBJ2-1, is GAGVSQTPSNKVTEKGKYVELRCDPISGHTALYWYRQSLGQGPEFLIYFQGTGAADDSGLPNDRFFAVRPEGSVSTLKIQRTERGDSAVYLCASSLTSVRYNEQFFGPGTRLTVL.

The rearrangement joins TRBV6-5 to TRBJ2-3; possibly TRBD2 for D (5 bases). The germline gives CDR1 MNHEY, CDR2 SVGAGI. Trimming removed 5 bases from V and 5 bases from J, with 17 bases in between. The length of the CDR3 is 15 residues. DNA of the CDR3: TGTGCCAGCAGTCAAAGCGGATCCCGGCAAGATACGCAGTATTTT. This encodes CASSQSGSRQDTQYF.

In DNA form, the CDR3 reads TGTGCCAGCAGCGTAGATCCCCCAGGGGCGCGGAACACTGAAGCTTTCTTT. Translated: CASSVDPPGARNTEAFF. V and J are TRBV9 and TRBJ1-1; tentatively, D is TRBD1 (6 bases). This CDR3 has 17 residues. V dropped 0 bases and J dropped 1 base, with 16 bases sitting between them. Germline V gene data show CDR1 as SGDLS and CDR2 as YYNGEE.

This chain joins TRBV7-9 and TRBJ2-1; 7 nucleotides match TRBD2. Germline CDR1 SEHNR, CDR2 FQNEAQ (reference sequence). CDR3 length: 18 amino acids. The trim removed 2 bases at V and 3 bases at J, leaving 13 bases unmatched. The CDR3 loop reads CASSLSGSTSLFYNEQFF. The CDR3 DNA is TGTGCCAGCAGCTTATCGGGATCGACTAGCCTGTTCTACAATGAGCAGTTCTTC.

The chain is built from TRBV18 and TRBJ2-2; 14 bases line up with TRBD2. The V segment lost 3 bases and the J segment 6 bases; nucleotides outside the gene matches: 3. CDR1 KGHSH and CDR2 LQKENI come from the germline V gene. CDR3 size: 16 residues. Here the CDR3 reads CASSPRTSGGPGELFF. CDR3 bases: TGTGCCAGCTCACCCCGGACTAGCGGGGGGCCCGGGGAGCTGTTTTTT.

The CDR3 nucleotides read TGTGCCAGCAGTCCAGGCAGGGCAAACTATGGCTACACCTTC. Residues: CASSPGRANYGYTF. This chain links TRBV7-8 with TRBJ1-2, with D perhaps matching TRBD1 (5 bases). This CDR3 is 14 amino acids long. The V end was cut by 6 bases, the J end by 2 bases, with 13 bases between. Germline V gene sequence: CDR1 SGHVS, CDR2 FQNEAQ.

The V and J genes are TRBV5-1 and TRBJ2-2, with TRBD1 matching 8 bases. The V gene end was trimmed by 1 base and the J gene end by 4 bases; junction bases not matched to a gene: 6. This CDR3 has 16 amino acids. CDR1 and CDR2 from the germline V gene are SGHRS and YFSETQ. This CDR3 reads CASSLNLQGGTGELFF. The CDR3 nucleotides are TGCGCCAGCAGCTTGAATCTACAGGGGGGCACCGGGGAGCTGTTTTTT.

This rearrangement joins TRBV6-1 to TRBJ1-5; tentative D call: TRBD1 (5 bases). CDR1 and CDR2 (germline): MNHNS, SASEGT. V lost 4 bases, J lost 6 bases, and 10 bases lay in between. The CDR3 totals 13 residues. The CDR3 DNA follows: TGTGCCAGCAGTGCGTTTCAGGGTCAGCCCCAGCATTTT. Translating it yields CASSAFQGQPQHF.

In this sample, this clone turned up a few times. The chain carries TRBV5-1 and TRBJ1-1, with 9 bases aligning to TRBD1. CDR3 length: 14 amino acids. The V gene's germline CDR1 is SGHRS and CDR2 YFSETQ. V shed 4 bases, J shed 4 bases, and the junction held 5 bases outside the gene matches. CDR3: CASSIEQGATEAFF. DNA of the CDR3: TGCGCCAGCAGCATCGAACAGGGGGCCACTGAAGCTTTCTTT. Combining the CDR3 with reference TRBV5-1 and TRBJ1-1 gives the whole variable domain KAGVTQTPRYLIKTRGQQVTLSCSPISGHRSVSWYQQTPGQGLQFLFEYFSETQRNKGNFPGRFSGRQFSNSRSEMNVSTLELGDSALYLCASSIEQGATEAFFGQGTRLTVV.

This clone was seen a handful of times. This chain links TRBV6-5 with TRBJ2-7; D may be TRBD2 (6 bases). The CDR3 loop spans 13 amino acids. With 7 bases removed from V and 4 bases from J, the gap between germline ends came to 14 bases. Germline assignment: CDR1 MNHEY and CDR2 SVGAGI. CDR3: CASTAGSRYEQYF. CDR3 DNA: TGTGCCAGCACCGCGGGGTCAAGGTACGAGCAGTACTTC.

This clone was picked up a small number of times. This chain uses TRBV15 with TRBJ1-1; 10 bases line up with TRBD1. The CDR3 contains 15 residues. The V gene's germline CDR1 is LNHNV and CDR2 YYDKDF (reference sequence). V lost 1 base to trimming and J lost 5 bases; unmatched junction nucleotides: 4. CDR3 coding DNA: TGTGCCACCAGCAGAGTGGGGACAGGGGCAACTGAAGCTTTCTTT. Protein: CATSRVGTGATEAFF.

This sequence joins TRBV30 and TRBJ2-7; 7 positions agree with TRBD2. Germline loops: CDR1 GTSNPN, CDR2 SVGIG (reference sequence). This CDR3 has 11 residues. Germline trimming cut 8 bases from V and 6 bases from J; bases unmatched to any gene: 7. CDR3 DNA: TGTGCCGGGGGGGAGGCGTCCGAGCAGTACTTC. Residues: CAGGEASEQYF.

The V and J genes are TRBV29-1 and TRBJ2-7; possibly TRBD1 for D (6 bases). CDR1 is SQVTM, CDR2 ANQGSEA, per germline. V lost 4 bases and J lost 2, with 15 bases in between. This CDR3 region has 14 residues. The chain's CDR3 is CSVVGQGLTYEQYF. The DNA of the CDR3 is TGCAGCGTTGTAGGGCAGGGGTTAACCTACGAGCAGTACTTC.

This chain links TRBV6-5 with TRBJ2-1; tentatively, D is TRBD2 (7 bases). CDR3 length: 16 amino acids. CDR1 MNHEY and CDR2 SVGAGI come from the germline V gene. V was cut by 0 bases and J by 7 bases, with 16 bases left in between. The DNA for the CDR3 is TGTGCCAGCAGTTACTCGGGGGGGGGCCCTGAGAATGAGCAGTTCTTC. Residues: CASSYSGGGPENEQFF.

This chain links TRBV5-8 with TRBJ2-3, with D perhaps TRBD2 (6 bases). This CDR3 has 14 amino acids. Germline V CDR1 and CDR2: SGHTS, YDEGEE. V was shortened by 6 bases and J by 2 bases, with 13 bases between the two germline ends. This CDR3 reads CASTPGLYTDTQYF. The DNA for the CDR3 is TGTGCCAGCACCCCCGGACTATACACAGATACGCAGTATTTT. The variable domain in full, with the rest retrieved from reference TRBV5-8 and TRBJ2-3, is EAGVTQSPTHLIKTRGQQATLRCSPISGHTSVYWYQQALGLGLQFLLWYDEGEERNRGNFPPRFSGRQFPNYSSELNVNALELEDSALYLCASTPGLYTDTQYFGPGTRLTVL.

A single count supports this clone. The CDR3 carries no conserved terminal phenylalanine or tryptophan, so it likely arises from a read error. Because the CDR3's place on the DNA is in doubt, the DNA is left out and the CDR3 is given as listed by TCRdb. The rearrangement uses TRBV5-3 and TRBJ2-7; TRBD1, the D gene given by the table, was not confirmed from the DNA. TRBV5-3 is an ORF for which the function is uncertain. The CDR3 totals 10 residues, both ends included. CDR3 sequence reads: CARSLEGPGL.

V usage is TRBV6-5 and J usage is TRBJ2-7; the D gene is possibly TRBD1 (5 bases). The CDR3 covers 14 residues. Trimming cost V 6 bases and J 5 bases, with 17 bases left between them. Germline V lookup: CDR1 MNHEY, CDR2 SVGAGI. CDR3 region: CASRPDSGIDEQYF. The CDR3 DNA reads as TGTGCCAGCAGACCCGACAGTGGGATAGACGAGCAGTACTTC.

The DNA of the CDR3 is TGTGCCAGCAGCTTAAACCAGATAGAGACCCAGTACTTC. This codes for CASSLNQIETQYF. V usage is TRBV7-9 and J usage is TRBJ2-5; D is ambiguous. The CDR3 runs to 13 residues. Trimming pared 2 bases from V and 4 bases from J, leaving 8 bases between. Germline assignment: CDR1 SEHNR and CDR2 FQNEAQ (reference sequence).

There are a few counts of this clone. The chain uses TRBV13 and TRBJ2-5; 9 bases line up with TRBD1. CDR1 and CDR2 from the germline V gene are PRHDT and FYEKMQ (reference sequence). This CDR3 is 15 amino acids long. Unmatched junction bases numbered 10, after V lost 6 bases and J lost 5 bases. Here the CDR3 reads CASRTPTGGRETQYF. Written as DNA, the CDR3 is TGTGCCAGCAGAACGCCAACAGGGGGCAGGGAGACCCAGTACTTC. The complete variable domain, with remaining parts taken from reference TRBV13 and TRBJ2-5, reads AAGVIQSPRHLIKEKRETATLKCYPIPRHDTVYWYQQGPGQDPQFLISFYEKMQSDKGSIPDRFSAQQFSDYHSELNMSSLELGDSALYFCASRTPTGGRETQYFGPGTRLLVL.

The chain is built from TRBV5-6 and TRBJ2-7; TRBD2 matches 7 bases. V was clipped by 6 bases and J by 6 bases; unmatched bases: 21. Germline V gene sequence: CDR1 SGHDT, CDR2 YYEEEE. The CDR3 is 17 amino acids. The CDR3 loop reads CASKTTASTRGRGEQYF. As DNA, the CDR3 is TGTGCCAGCAAAACCACAGCGTCCACTCGGGGGAGGGGCGAGCAGTACTTC.

The CDR3 DNA sequence: TGTGCCAGCAGCTTGGACAGGGCCTGGGGAAGGGAGCAGTACTTC. This gives the protein CASSLDRAWGREQYF. This chain joins TRBV11-2 and TRBJ2-7, with 8 bases aligning to TRBD1. The germline CDR1 and CDR2 sequences are SGHAT and FQNNGV. This CDR3 spans 15 amino acids. V shed 3 bases and J 7 bases; nucleotides not matched to a gene: 11. Using reference TRBV11-2 and TRBJ2-7 for the parts outside the CDR3, the full variable domain is EAGVAQSPRYKIIEKRQSVAFWCNPISGHATLYWYQQILGQGPKLLIQFQNNGVVDDSQLPKDRFSAERLKGVDSTLKIQPAKLEDSAVYLCASSLDRAWGREQYFGPGTRLTVT.

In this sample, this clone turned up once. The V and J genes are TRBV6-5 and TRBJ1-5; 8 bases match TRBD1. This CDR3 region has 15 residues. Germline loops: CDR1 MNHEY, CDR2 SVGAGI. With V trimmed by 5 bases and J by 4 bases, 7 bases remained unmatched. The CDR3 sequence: CASSHNRGENQPQHF. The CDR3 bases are TGTGCCAGCAGTCACAACAGGGGGGAGAATCAGCCCCAGCATTTT.

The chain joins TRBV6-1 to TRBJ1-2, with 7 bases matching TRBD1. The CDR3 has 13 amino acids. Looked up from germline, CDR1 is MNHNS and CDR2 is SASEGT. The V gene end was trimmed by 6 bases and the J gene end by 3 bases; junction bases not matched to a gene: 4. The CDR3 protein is CASRPQGDYGYTF. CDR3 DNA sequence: TGTGCCAGCAGGCCGCAGGGGGACTATGGCTACACCTTC.

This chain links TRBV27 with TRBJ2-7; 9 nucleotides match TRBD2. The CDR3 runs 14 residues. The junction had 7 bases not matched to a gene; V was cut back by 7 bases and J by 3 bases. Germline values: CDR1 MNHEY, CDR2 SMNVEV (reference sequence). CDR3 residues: CASIDLAGNYEQYF. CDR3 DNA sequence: TGTGCCAGCATTGATCTAGCGGGGAACTACGAGCAGTACTTC.